This T cell receptor beta chain appears in the sequencing data of a study of blood T cell repertoires in COVID-19. Study context: T cells, B-cell-depleted T cells, or PBMCs provided the cDNA or gDNA that served as material.

Source study methods: Using reference gene primer amplification, nucleated cell counts were estimated. Repertoires were generated with immunoSEQ multiplex PCR, while TCRdb's copy carries only in-frame clones and drops some. V and J calls plus clone size are reproduced from that table; the DNA served to infer D and trimming. Here the sample spans under 150,000 clones, 70% to 90% being singletons. The V and J ends lost 3 bases and 2 bases respectively, with 16 bases between them. The germline CDR1 and CDR2 sequences are KGHDR and SFDVKD. The CDR3 extends over 17 amino acids. The TCR was taken from a woman between 70 and 85 years old who had recovered from COVID-19. The rearrangement uses TRBV24-1 and TRBJ1-5; D may be TRBD1 (5 bases). The sequenced sample was peripheral blood. CDR3 protein: CATSDASGALGNQPQHF. CDR3 DNA sequence: TGTGCCACCAGTGATGCCAGTGGGGCATTGGGCAATCAGCCCCAGCATTTT.